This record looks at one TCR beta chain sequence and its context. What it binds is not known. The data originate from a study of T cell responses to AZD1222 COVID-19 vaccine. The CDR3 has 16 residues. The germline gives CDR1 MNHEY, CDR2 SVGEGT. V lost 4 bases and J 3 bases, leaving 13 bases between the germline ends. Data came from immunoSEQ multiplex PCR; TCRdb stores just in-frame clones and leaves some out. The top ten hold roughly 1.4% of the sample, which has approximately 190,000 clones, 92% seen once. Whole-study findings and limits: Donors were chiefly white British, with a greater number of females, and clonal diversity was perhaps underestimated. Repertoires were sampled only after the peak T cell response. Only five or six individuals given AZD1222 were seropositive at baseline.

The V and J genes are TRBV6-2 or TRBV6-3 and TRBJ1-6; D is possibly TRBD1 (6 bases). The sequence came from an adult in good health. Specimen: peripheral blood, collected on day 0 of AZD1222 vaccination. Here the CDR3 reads CASSFGQNVYNSPLHF. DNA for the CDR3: TGTGCCAGCAGTTTCGGACAGAATGTCTATAATTCACCCCTCCACTTT.